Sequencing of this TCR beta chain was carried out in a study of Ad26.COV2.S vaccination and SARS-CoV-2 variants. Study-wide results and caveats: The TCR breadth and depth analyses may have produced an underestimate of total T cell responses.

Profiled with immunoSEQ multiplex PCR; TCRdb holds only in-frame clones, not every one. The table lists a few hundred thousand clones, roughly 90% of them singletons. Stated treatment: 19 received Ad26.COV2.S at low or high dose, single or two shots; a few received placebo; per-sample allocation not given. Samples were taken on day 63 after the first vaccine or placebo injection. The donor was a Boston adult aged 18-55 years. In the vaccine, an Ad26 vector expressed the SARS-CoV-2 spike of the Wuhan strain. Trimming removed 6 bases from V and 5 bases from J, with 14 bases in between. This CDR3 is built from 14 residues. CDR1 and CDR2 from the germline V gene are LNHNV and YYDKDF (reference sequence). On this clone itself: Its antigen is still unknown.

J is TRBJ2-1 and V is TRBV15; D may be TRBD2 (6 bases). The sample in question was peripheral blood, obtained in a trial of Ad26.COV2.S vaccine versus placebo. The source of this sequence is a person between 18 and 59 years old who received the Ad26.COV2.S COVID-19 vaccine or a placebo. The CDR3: CATSISGPNNEQFF. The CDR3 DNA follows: TGTGCCACCAGTATTAGCGGTCCAAACAATGAGCAGTTCTTC. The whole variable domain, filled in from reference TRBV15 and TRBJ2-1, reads DAMVIQNPRYQVTQFGKPVTLSCSQTLNHNVMYWYQQKSSQAPKLLFHYYDKDFNNEADTPDNFQSRRPNTSFCFLDIRSPGLGDTAMYLCATSISGPNNEQFFGPGTRLTVL.